This T cell receptor beta chain was obtained from a study of breast tumors, draining lymph nodes, adjacent tissues. Points on this clonotype: Its specificity is unknown. Its ends do not fully match the called genes, so a read error is possible.

From germline, CDR1 is SGHVS and CDR2 FQNEAQ. The CDR3 runs to 15 residues. Study results and caveats: Data fit most tumor T cells coming from lymph node, expanding in tumor. Luminal-like breast cancer showed significantly greater tumor-nontumor repertoire similarity than basal-like breast cancer did.

Via MiXCR, TCRdb re-called the multiplex PCR reads, giving one row per CDR3 protein. The data hold approximately 150,000 distinct CDR3 sequences, with around a third observed a single time. Axillary draining lymph nodes of breast cancer patients supplied the node samples. The clonotype comes from a female donor with breast cancer. Some clones in this sample may be carry-over from other donors' samples. The sample comprised axillary lymph node tissue. The chain is built from TRBV7-8 and TRBJ2-7; D possibly corresponds to TRBD2 (5 bases). The CDR3 DNA sequence: TGTGCCAGCAGCCAAGTCCGGGGAAGCTCCTACGAGCAGCACTTC. This sequence encodes CASSQVRGSSYEQHF.